One and the same sample provided the 29 T cell receptor beta chains below, sequenced in a study of a mutant IDH1 vaccine in newly diagnosed glioma. Sequencing was performed with immunoSEQ multiplex PCR; in TCRdb, only in-frame clones are kept and a portion is missing. In the table there are fewer than 85,000 clones, 86% of which are singletons. Time point reported: baseline, week 1 (first vaccination visit). Regarding treatment: pre-vaccination baseline after standard-of-care therapy. The sample in question was PBMCs, obtained from a glioma patient treated with radiotherapy, temozolomide or both. These receptors came from a man aged 25-45 years with glioma.

V gene TRBV4-1 combines with J gene TRBJ2-7, with D perhaps matching TRBD1 or TRBD2 (5 bases each). This CDR3 contains 15 residues. Trimming pared 4 bases from V and 2 bases from J, leaving 15 bases between. The V gene's germline CDR1 is MGHRA and CDR2 YSYEKL. CDR3 nucleotides: TGCGCCAGCAGCCCCGAACGGGACGGGACCTACGAGCAGTACTTC. Amino acid sequence: CASSPERDGTYEQYF.

V usage is TRBV11-2 and J usage is TRBJ1-2; no clear D. V gave up 5 bases and J gave up 7 bases, with 23 bases separating them. Germline-derived CDR1 and CDR2 are SGHAT and FQNNGV. CDR3 size: 16 residues. CDR3 region: CASSPLATGLRGGYTF. The CDR3 DNA reads TGTGCCAGCAGCCCCCTAGCCACCGGCTTACGGGGTGGCTACACCTTC.

J is TRBJ1-1 and V is TRBV9; D call uncertain. Per germline, CDR1 SGDLS and CDR2 YYNGEE. V gave up 3 bases and J gave up 1 base, with 7 bases separating them. The CDR3 has 13 residues. Here the CDR3 reads CASSGLRNTEAFF. The DNA of the CDR3 is TGTGCCAGCAGCGGGCTGAGGAACACTGAAGCTTTCTTT. The full variable domain, completed using reference TRBV9 and TRBJ1-1, is DSGVTQTPKHLITATGQRVTLRCSPRSGDLSVYWYQQSLDQGLQFLIQYYNGEERAKGNILERFSAQQFPDLHSELNLSSLELGDSALYFCASSGLRNTEAFFGQGTRLTVV.

The gene calls are TRBV5-5 and TRBJ2-2; 13 bases are a match to TRBD2. The CDR3 has 17 amino acids. The germline V gene encodes CDR1 SGHKS and CDR2 YYEKEE (reference sequence). Trimming removed 4 bases from V and 4 bases from J; junction bases left unmatched: 7. CDR3 region: CASSRWTSGGTTGELFF. For the CDR3, the DNA is TGTGCCAGCAGCAGATGGACTAGCGGGGGAACCACCGGGGAGCTGTTTTTT.

The chain is built from TRBV5-6 and TRBJ2-3, with D possibly matching TRBD1 (5 bases). Looked up from germline, CDR1 is SGHDT and CDR2 is YYEEEE. The V and J ends lost 1 base and 2 bases respectively, with 14 bases between them. The CDR3 has 16 amino acids. CDR3 sequence (DNA): TGTGCCAGCAGCTTGACAGGAAATCCGAACACAGATACGCAGTATTTT. This translates into CASSLTGNPNTDTQYF.

The V call is TRBV18, the J call TRBJ1-5; D might be TRBD1 (6 bases). The germline CDR1 and CDR2 sequences are KGHSH and LQKENI. The V end was cut by 3 bases, the J end by 5 bases, with 14 bases between. The CDR3 runs to 15 residues. The CDR3 DNA reads as TGTGCCAGCTCACCCCTTGGACAGAAGGATCAGCCCCAGCATTTT. Translated, it gives CASSPLGQKDQPQHF.

This clone appeared a few times. This chain connects TRBV4-2 to TRBJ1-1; a weak D match, TRBD1 (6 bases). The V end lost 1 base, the J end lost 1 base, and 10 bases lay between the germline ends. The germline CDR1 and CDR2 sequences are LGHNA and YNFKEQ. The CDR3 has 15 amino acids. The CDR3 nucleotides are TGTGCCAGCAGCCAAGTCCGACAGGAGAACACTGAAGCTTTCTTT. Amino acids: CASSQVRQENTEAFF.

The chain links TRBV19 to TRBJ2-7, with TRBD2 matching 8 bases. The CDR3 has 16 amino acids. Germline V CDR1 and CDR2: LNHDA, SQIVND (reference sequence). Trimming cost V 7 bases and J 7 bases; bases outside gene matches: 18. CDR3 coding DNA: TGTGCCAGTACGGAGACAGGAGGGCCTCGGGAGGGGGAGCAGTACTTC. This encodes CASTETGGPREGEQYF.

A word on this clone: Other DNA sequences within the sample encode an identical CDR3. The chain is built from TRBV19 and TRBJ2-3, with no clear D. CDR3 length: 11 residues. Looked up from germline, CDR1 is LNHDA and CDR2 is SQIVND (reference sequence). The ends were cut back, 6 bases at V and 3 bases at J, with 4 bases in the middle. The CDR3 protein is CASSRTDTQYF. Written as DNA, the CDR3 is TGTGCCAGTAGCCGTACAGATACGCAGTATTTT.

The chain uses TRBV9 and TRBJ2-7, with D possibly matching TRBD1 (5 bases). Deletions cut 0 bases from V and 5 bases from J, with 12 bases between. The germline gives CDR1 SGDLS, CDR2 YYNGEE. CDR3 size: 14 residues. CDR3 protein: CASSVAGSLDEQYF. The CDR3 region has the DNA TGTGCCAGCAGCGTAGCAGGGTCCCTGGACGAGCAGTACTTC.

The chain employs TRBV7-8 and TRBJ1-5, with D unresolved. The CDR3 has 14 amino acids. The V end lost 0 bases, the J end lost 0 bases, and 3 bases lay between the germline ends. Germline loops: CDR1 SGHVS, CDR2 FQNEAQ. CDR3 sequence reads: CASSLAPSNQPQHF. The CDR3, as DNA: TGTGCCAGCAGCTTAGCACCTAGCAATCAGCCCCAGCATTTT.

This clone was detected only a few times. The V and J genes are TRBV18 and TRBJ2-2; D is perhaps TRBD2 (6 bases). The CDR3 loop spans 16 amino acids. The germline V gene encodes CDR1 KGHSH and CDR2 LQKENI. Trimming shortened V by 3 bases and J by 5 bases, and 16 bases separated the two germline ends. The CDR3 reads CASSPRRRGGTGELFF. The CDR3 nucleotides read TGTGCCAGCTCACCTCGAAGGCGGGGCGGGACCGGGGAGCTGTTTTTT.

The sample holds one count of this clone. The rearrangement uses TRBV6-1 and TRBJ1-1, with D maybe TRBD1 (6 bases). Germline-derived CDR1 and CDR2 are MNHNS and SASEGT. Trimming cost V 9 bases and J 1 base, with 18 bases left between them. The CDR3 is made up of 15 amino acids. In nucleotides, the CDR3 is TGTGCCAGTCAGTTGGGAGGGACACGGAACACTGAAGCTTTCTTT. It translates to CASQLGGTRNTEAFF.

This clone came up once. The chain combines TRBV2 with TRBJ1-5, with TRBD1 identical over 8 bases. Germline V CDR1 and CDR2: SNHLY, FYNNEI. Unmatched junction bases numbered 5, after V lost 6 bases and J lost 4 bases. The CDR3 extends over 14 amino acids. The DNA for the CDR3 is TGTGCCAGCAGCTCTAGACAGGGGAATCAGCCCCAGCATTTT. It yields the protein CASSSRQGNQPQHF. Combining the CDR3 with reference TRBV2 and TRBJ1-5 gives the whole variable domain EPEVTQTPSHQVTQMGQEVILRCVPISNHLYFYWYRQILGQKVEFLVSFYNNEISEKSEIFDDQFSVERPDGSNFTLKIRSTKLEDSAMYFCASSSRQGNQPQHFGDGTRLSIL.

The chain links TRBV21-1 to TRBJ2-5; the D segment call TRBD2 is taken from the table without a DNA check. The J call may be faulty, since TRBJ2-7 better matches the DNA end. TRBV21-1 is noted as a pseudogene. CDR3 length equals 11 residues. The CDR3 spells CASSATYEQYF. The CDR3 bases are TGTGCCAGCAGCGCCACCTACGAGCAGTACTTC.

The chain combines TRBV6-5 with TRBJ1-2, with 9 bases lining up with TRBD1. Trimming removed 8 bases from V and 2 bases from J; junction bases left unmatched: 6. Germline loops: CDR1 MNHEY, CDR2 SVGAGI. The CDR3 runs to 14 residues. The CDR3 spells CASGGQGRNYGYTF. For the CDR3, the DNA is TGTGCCAGCGGTGGACAGGGGAGGAACTATGGCTACACCTTC.

The rearrangement uses TRBV25-1 and TRBJ2-1; D remains unclear. CDR1 MGHDK and CDR2 SYGVNS come from the germline V gene. Trimming removed 7 bases from V and 7 bases from J, with 11 bases in between. This CDR3 comprises 12 residues. CDR3 nucleotides: TGTGCCAGCAACCGTTACGAGAATGAGCAGTTCTTC. Amino acid sequence: CASNRYENEQFF.

The rearrangement joins TRBV9 to TRBJ2-2; TRBD1 might be the D (6 bases). V was pared by 7 bases and J by 2 bases, with 15 bases between. The CDR3 has 15 residues. The germline gives CDR1 SGDLS, CDR2 YYNGEE. CDR3 amino acids: CASGTPGQNTGELFF. Here the CDR3 DNA reads TGTGCCAGCGGGACCCCGGGACAAAACACCGGGGAGCTGTTTTTT.

This chain connects TRBV10-2 to TRBJ1-2; D not certain. CDR1 and CDR2 (germline): WSHSY, SAAADI. Trimming took 3 bases from V and 4 from J, leaving 15 bases between them. The CDR3 loop spans 15 amino acids. Here the CDR3 reads CASSDWPTGAYGYTF. For the CDR3, the DNA is TGCGCCAGCAGTGATTGGCCCACCGGTGCCTATGGCTACACCTTC.

The chain links TRBV2 to TRBJ2-1; maybe TRBD1 (5 bases). The germline V and J ends were trimmed by 10 bases and 4 bases, with 17 bases remaining between them. Germline V gene data show CDR1 as SNHLY and CDR2 as FYNNEI. This CDR3 contains 14 residues. CDR3 protein: CATQDKINYNEQFF. DNA for the CDR3: TGTGCCACCCAGGACAAAATCAATTACAATGAGCAGTTCTTC.

The chain uses TRBV10-3 and TRBJ2-5; D gene unclear. Deletions cut 3 bases from V and 0 bases from J, with 5 bases between. Looked up from germline, CDR1 is ENHRY and CDR2 is SYGVKD. The CDR3 has 13 residues. CDR3 amino acids: CAISDSYQETQYF. CDR3 coding DNA: TGTGCCATCAGTGACTCGTACCAAGAGACCCAGTACTTC.

The CDR3 nucleotides are TGTGCCAGCAGCCTCGAGACTGGGGCGGGGGCCTCCTACGAGCAGTACTTC. Its protein product is CASSLETGAGASYEQYF. The V call is TRBV4-2, the J call TRBJ2-7; D may be TRBD2 (7 bases). Germline CDR1 reads LGHNA; CDR2 reads YNFKEQ. The CDR3 length is 17 residues. The ends were cut back, 4 bases at V and 0 bases at J, with 19 bases in the middle.

The CDR3 spells CASKGKGSYNEQFF. The CDR3 DNA reads as TGTGCCAGCAAAGGGAAGGGCTCCTACAATGAGCAGTTCTTC. The chain has TRBV13 and TRBJ2-1, with D hard to call. The CDR3 is 14 residues long. The germline V gene has CDR1 PRHDT and CDR2 FYEKMQ (reference sequence). The V gene lost 7 bases and the J gene lost 0 bases, with 10 bases spanning the gap.

The V and J genes are TRBV19 and TRBJ1-5; no clear D gene. Per germline, CDR1 LNHDA and CDR2 SQIVND (reference sequence). Trimming shortened V by 7 bases and J by 4 bases, and 14 bases separated the two germline ends. The CDR3 totals 14 residues. CDR3 sequence: CASINHGVNQPQHF. CDR3 nucleotides: TGTGCCAGTATCAACCACGGGGTTAATCAGCCCCAGCATTTT.

This clone appeared a single time. This chain uses TRBV19 with TRBJ2-2; 7 bases agree with TRBD1. CDR1 is LNHDA, CDR2 SQIVND, per germline (reference sequence). Losses at the gene ends were 7 bases for V and 0 bases for J; bases not matched to a gene: 5. The CDR3 covers 15 residues. CDR3 residues: CASNTGVPNTGELFF. The CDR3 DNA reads TGTGCCAGTAATACAGGGGTGCCGAACACCGGGGAGCTGTTTTTT.

The genes are TRBV7-6 and TRBJ2-3; the D is unclear. Trimming left V 8 bases short and J 1 base short, with 10 bases between. The CDR3 covers 13 residues. Germline V gene lookup returns CDR1 SGHVS and CDR2 FNYEAQ. CDR3 nucleotides: TGTGCCAGCTCCGGCAGCCGCACAGATACGCAGTATTTT. Amino acid sequence: CASSGSRTDTQYF.

The V gene is TRBV28, the J gene TRBJ1-1; D is unclear. The CDR3 sequence is 12 residues long. The V and J ends lost 7 bases and 2 bases respectively, with 8 bases between them. CDR1 and CDR2 (germline): MDHEN, SYDVKM. CDR3 amino acids: CASIDFNTEAFF. The CDR3 coding sequence is TGTGCCAGCATCGACTTTAACACTGAAGCTTTCTTT. Drawing the rest from reference TRBV28 and TRBJ1-1, the complete variable domain is DVKVTQSSRYLVKRTGEKVFLECVQDMDHENMFWYRQDPGLGLRLIYFSYDVKMKEKGDIPEGYSVSREKKERFSLILESASTNQTSMYLCASIDFNTEAFFGQGTRLTVV.

J is TRBJ2-1 and V is TRBV2, with 16 bases matching TRBD2. Germline V lookup: CDR1 SNHLY, CDR2 FYNNEI. The CDR3 runs to 18 residues. V was pared by 9 bases and J by 6 bases, with 14 bases of the junction left unmatched. The CDR3 DNA reads TGTGCCAGTTTACCGGGACTAGCGGGGGGGCTGAAAGTCAATGAGCAGTTCTTC. Its protein is CASLPGLAGGLKVNEQFF. Filled out from reference TRBV2 and TRBJ2-1, the complete variable domain reads EPEVTQTPSHQVTQMGQEVILRCVPISNHLYFYWYRQILGQKVEFLVSFYNNEISEKSEIFDDQFSVERPDGSNFTLKIRSTKLEDSAMYFCASLPGLAGGLKVNEQFFGPGTRLTVL.

V gene TRBV7-6 combines with J gene TRBJ1-2, with 8 bases fitting TRBD1. The germline V gene encodes CDR1 SGHVS and CDR2 FNYEAQ. This CDR3 is 19 amino acids long. V lost 0 bases to trimming and J lost 0 bases; unmatched junction nucleotides: 12. The CDR3 protein is CASSLAEVAGGEANYGYTF. The CDR3 region has the DNA TGTGCCAGCAGCTTAGCGGAGGTGGCAGGGGGCGAAGCTAACTATGGCTACACCTTC. Together with reference TRBV7-6 and TRBJ1-2, the CDR3 gives the full variable domain: GAGVSQSPRYKVTKRGQDVALRCDPISGHVSLYWYRQALGQGPEFLTYFNYEAQQDKSGLPNDRFSAERPEGSISTLTIQRTEQRDSAMYRCASSLAEVAGGEANYGYTFGSGTRLTVV.